The 21 T cell receptor beta chains presented below share a single source sample, sequenced in a study of shared clonotypes between healthy human individuals. Data came from immunoSEQ multiplex PCR; TCRdb stores just in-frame clones and leaves some out. The profile covers approximately 500,000 clones, with roughly 80% appearing a single time and roughly 13% taken by the ten largest. The material sequenced was PBMCs. These receptors originate from a woman aged 40 to 50 in good health. Some clones in this sample may be carry-over from other donors' samples.

The CDR3 reads CASSFMGLGHRQETQYF. The CDR3 DNA is TGTGCCAGCAGTTTTATGGGACTAGGTCACCGCCAAGAGACCCAGTACTTC. This chain uses TRBV28 with TRBJ2-5, with 8 bases fitting TRBD2. The V segment lost 3 bases and the J segment 1 base; nucleotides outside the gene matches: 10. Germline CDR1 is MDHEN and CDR2 is SYDVKM. This CDR3 is 17 amino acids long. Combining the CDR3 with reference TRBV28 and TRBJ2-5 gives the whole variable domain DVKVTQSSRYLVKRTGEKVFLECVQDMDHENMFWYRQDPGLGLRLIYFSYDVKMKEKGDIPEGYSVSREKKERFSLILESASTNQTSMYLCASSFMGLGHRQETQYFGPGTRLLVL.

This clone turned up a few times. The J gene is TRBJ1-2, the V gene TRBV27; TRBD1 aligns across 7 bases. With V trimmed by 7 bases and J by 3 bases, 8 bases remained unmatched. There are 14 residues in the CDR3. Per the germline V gene, CDR1 is MNHEY and CDR2 is SMNVEV (reference sequence). The CDR3 loop is CASTRTGGDYGYTF. The CDR3 bases are TGTGCCAGCACTCGGACAGGCGGGGACTATGGCTACACCTTC.

Comments on this clone: This likely came from a read error, as a far larger clone is one base away. Different DNA sequences within this sample yield the same CDR3. The J gene is TRBJ1-1, the V gene TRBV29-1; TRBD1 matches at 8 bases. The CDR3 sequence is 13 residues long. CDR1 is SQVTM, CDR2 ANQGSEA, per germline. The CDR3 DNA is TGCAGCGCAGGACAGGGAATGAACACCGAAGCTTTCTTT. Translating it yields CSAGQGMNTEAFF.

This clone was detected many times. The chain joins TRBV29-1 to TRBJ1-3; D is unresolved. The V gene's germline CDR1 is SQVTM and CDR2 ANQGSEA. The CDR3 length is 13 residues. V dropped 2 bases and J dropped 0 bases, with 5 bases sitting between them. The CDR3 nucleotides are TGCAGCGTTGAACTGATCTCTGGAAACACCATATATTTT. Translated: CSVELISGNTIYF.

Concerning this clone: It may be a read error: a sequence one base away is much more abundant. The sample has other DNA sequences that encode this CDR3 too. This chain joins TRBV5-1 and TRBJ2-5; the D is unclear. V shed 0 bases and J shed 5 bases, with 2 bases lying between them. From germline, CDR1 is SGHRS and CDR2 YFSETQ. The CDR3 is 11 amino acids. The CDR3 spells CASSLAETQYF. CDR3 nucleotide sequence: TGCGCCAGCAGCTTGGCCGAGACCCAGTACTTC.

This clone was seen a single time. The V and J genes are TRBV25-1 and TRBJ2-5; the match to TRBD2 covers 7 bases. The CDR3 sequence is 13 residues long. Germline CDR1 and CDR2: MGHDK and SYGVNS. With V trimmed by 6 bases and J by 6 bases, 7 bases remained unmatched. The CDR3 reads CASSPRTRQTQYF. CDR3 in DNA: TGTGCCAGCAGCCCTAGGACTAGACAGACCCAGTACTTC.

Turning to this clone: With only one base between it and a far larger clone, this is likely a read error. The V gene is TRBV7-9, the J gene TRBJ1-2, with a possible D match to TRBD1 (6 bases). CDR3 length: 14 amino acids. Looked up from germline, CDR1 is SEHNR and CDR2 is FQNEAQ (reference sequence). The CDR3 region has the DNA TGTGCCAGCAGCTTAGCTACAGGGTACTATTGCTACACCTTC. Translated: CASSLATGYYCYTF. Based on the CDR3 plus reference TRBV7-9 and TRBJ1-2, the full variable domain is DTGVSQNPRHKITKRGQNVTFRCDPISEHNRLYWYRQTLGQGPEFLTYFQNEAQLEKSRLLSDRFSAERPKGSFSTLEIQRTEQGDSAMYLCASSLATGYYCYTFGSGTRLTVV.

This chain joins TRBV29-1 and TRBJ1-1, with TRBD1 as a possible D gene (5 bases). The CDR3 extends over 12 amino acids. The V end was cut by 6 bases, the J end by 4 bases, with 12 bases between. The V gene's germline CDR1 is SQVTM and CDR2 ANQGSEA. Written as DNA, the CDR3 is TGCAGCGTCATGAGGGGTCTCACTGAAGCTTTCTTT. It translates to CSVMRGLTEAFF.

For this clone: A far bigger clonotype differs at one base, so this is likely a read error. Other DNA sequences within the sample encode an identical CDR3. The rearrangement uses TRBV5-4 and TRBJ1-5; the D gene is possibly TRBD1 (5 bases). Germline-derived CDR1 and CDR2 are SGHNT and YYREEE (reference sequence). The length of the CDR3 is 14 residues. Trimming pared 4 bases from V and 6 bases from J, leaving 14 bases between. This chain's CDR3 is CASSPGGGGQPQHF. For the CDR3, the DNA is TGTGCCAGCAGCCCCGGGGGGGGTGGTCAGCCCCAGCATTTT.

This clone was detected only a few times. The rearrangement links TRBV18 to TRBJ2-7, with TRBD2 matching over 9 bases. This CDR3 spans 15 amino acids. Germline V CDR1 and CDR2: KGHSH, LQKENI. J gave up 0 bases and V 8 bases, and 8 bases lay outside the gene matches. The CDR3 DNA is TGTGCCAGCGCGCTAGCGGGGACAAGCTCCTACGAGCAGTACTTC. Its translation: CASALAGTSSYEQYF.

This chain joins TRBV28 and TRBJ1-2; D possibly corresponds to TRBD1 (6 bases). V dropped 10 bases and J dropped 2 bases, with 14 bases sitting between them. This CDR3 region has 13 residues. The germline V gene encodes CDR1 MDHEN and CDR2 SYDVKM. The CDR3: CATPGGRNYGYTF. CDR3 sequence (DNA): TGTGCCACTCCGGGGGGCAGAAACTATGGCTACACCTTC.

This clone came up a few times. The V gene is TRBV18, the J gene TRBJ1-1, with 10 bases aligning to TRBD1. With V trimmed by 6 bases and J by 4 bases, 5 bases remained unmatched. Germline lookup yields CDR1 KGHSH and CDR2 LQKENI. CDR3 length: 14 amino acids. CDR3 DNA: TGTGCCAGCTCCTTCGGACAGGGGGGCACTGAAGCTTTCTTT. This codes for CASSFGQGGTEAFF.

This clone has a single count. The J gene is TRBJ2-7, the V gene TRBV21-1; the table calls TRBD1, which could not be checked here. TRBV21-1 constitutes a pseudogene. The CDR3 extends over 16 amino acids. CDR3 nucleotides: TGTGCCAGCAGCAAAAGGGTAAAAGGGGCGGAATACGAGCAGTACTTC. Its translation is CASSKRVKGAEYEQYF.

About this clone: One junction end disagrees with the germline gene, perhaps due to a read error. The chain carries TRBV4-1 and TRBJ2-2; D assignment may be TRBD1 or TRBD2 (5 bases each). CDR1 MGHRA and CDR2 YSYEKL come from the germline V gene. The CDR3 sequence is 16 residues long. The CDR3 region is CVSSQDLQPGTGELSF. In DNA, the CDR3 is TGCGTCAGCAGCCAAGATCTTCAGCCGGGGACCGGGGAGCTGTCTTTT.

V is TRBV5-1 and J is TRBJ1-1, with D uncertain. Germline-derived CDR1 and CDR2 are SGHRS and YFSETQ. Trimming took 0 bases from V and 0 from J, leaving 15 bases between them. The CDR3 has 17 residues. The CDR3 sequence: CASSLAGRSLMNTEAFF. The CDR3 region has the DNA TGCGCCAGCAGCTTGGCGGGCAGGAGTCTAATGAACACTGAAGCTTTCTTT.

The genes are TRBV10-3 and TRBJ1-5; no firm D call. The germline CDR1 and CDR2 sequences are ENHRY and SYGVKD. V lost 2 bases and J 7 bases, leaving 12 bases between the germline ends. The length of the CDR3 is 14 residues. The CDR3, as DNA: TGTGCCATCAGTGAGAGGCCAGCCGTCCAGCCCCAGCATTTT. Its translation: CAISERPAVQPQHF.

V gene TRBV7-8 combines with J gene TRBJ2-2; no reliable D call. V lost 1 base and J lost 1, with 10 bases in between. CDR3 size: 16 residues. Per germline, CDR1 SGHVS and CDR2 FQNEAQ. The CDR3 loop is CASSLERTVNTGELFF. The CDR3 coding sequence is TGTGCCAGCAGCTTAGAGCGCACGGTGAACACCGGGGAGCTGTTTTTT.

In this sample, this clone turned up a few times. The genes are TRBV7-2 and TRBJ1-1, with D unclear. The V end was cut by 1 base, the J end by 11 bases, with 14 bases between. Looked up from germline, CDR1 is SGHTA and CDR2 is FQGNSA. The CDR3 is made up of 13 amino acids. CDR3 coding DNA: TGTGCCAGCAGCTTAGAGCTATTCGGAAGGGCTTTCTTT. It specifies CASSLELFGRAFF.

The chain uses TRBV28 and TRBJ2-7; TRBD2 matches 8 bases. The CDR3 runs to 14 residues. Germline-derived CDR1 and CDR2 are MDHEN and SYDVKM. With 4 bases clipped from V and 3 bases from J, the junction kept 5 bases outside the gene matches. The CDR3 reads CASSSPSGSYEQYF. CDR3 DNA sequence: TGTGCCAGCAGTTCACCCAGCGGGAGCTACGAGCAGTACTTC.

Remarks on this clone: A far larger clone is off by one base, so a read error is likely. CDR3 amino acids: CASSVGLGVDSGEKLFF. CDR3 bases: TGCGCCAGCAGCGTGGGTTTGGGGGTGGATTCCGGGGAAAAACTGTTTTTT. The gene calls are TRBV5-1 and TRBJ1-4; D is possibly TRBD1 (5 bases). CDR1 is SGHRS, CDR2 YFSETQ, per germline. This CDR3 spans 17 amino acids. V was trimmed by 4 bases and J by 8 bases, leaving 24 bases between them.

The CDR3 is CSARDRRYEQYF. As DNA, the CDR3 is TGCAGCGCACGGGACAGGCGTTACGAGCAGTACTTC. This chain links TRBV29-1 with TRBJ2-7; 8 bases align to TRBD1. J was trimmed by 4 bases and V by 7 bases; bases with no gene match: 6. Germline V gene sequence: CDR1 SQVTM, CDR2 ANQGSEA. The CDR3 consists of 12 residues.